The 8 T cell receptor beta chains below all came from one sample that was sequenced in a study of blood T cell repertoires in COVID-19. Clones were read by immunoSEQ multiplex PCR, and TCRdb kept only the in-frame ones, dropping some. The sample consists of about 310,000 clones, over 75% of them appearing once. Input material: peripheral blood. The receptors derive from a woman aged 50 to 60 who had recovered from COVID-19.

This sequence joins TRBV28 and TRBJ1-1; D is perhaps TRBD1 (5 bases). This CDR3 spans 14 amino acids. V was cut by 3 bases and J by 10 bases, with 18 bases left in between. Germline CDR1 is MDHEN and CDR2 is SYDVKM. CDR3 in amino acids: CASSFRDSPGGAFF. The CDR3 bases are TGTGCCAGCAGTTTCCGGGACTCCCCAGGAGGAGCTTTCTTT.

This clone was picked up a small number of times. The CDR3 here is CASTSNQGSSYEQYF. Written as DNA, the CDR3 is TGTGCCAGTACCTCGAACCAGGGGTCCTCCTACGAGCAGTACTTC. The V call is TRBV5-4, the J call TRBJ2-7; tentative D call: TRBD1 (6 bases). CDR3 length: 15 amino acids. V was trimmed by 8 bases and J by 0 bases, leaving 18 bases between them. Germline loops: CDR1 SGHNT, CDR2 YYREEE (reference sequence).

Only a few counts were recorded for this clone. This chain joins TRBV18 and TRBJ2-1, with 8 bases aligning to TRBD2. Trimming removed 1 base from V and 1 base from J; junction bases left unmatched: 12. Germline CDR1 is KGHSH and CDR2 is LQKENI. CDR3 length: 19 amino acids. CDR3 protein: CASSPLRRRGGGSYNEQFF. For the CDR3, the DNA is TGTGCCAGCTCACCACTGCGTCGTCGGGGCGGGGGGTCCTACAATGAGCAGTTCTTC. Together with reference TRBV18 and TRBJ2-1, the CDR3 gives the full variable domain: NAGVMQNPRHLVRRRGQEARLRCSPMKGHSHVYWYRQLPEEGLKFMVYLQKENIIDESGMPKERFSAEFPKEGPSILRIQQVVRGDSAAYFCASSPLRRRGGGSYNEQFFGPGTRLTVL.

V is TRBV11-2 and J is TRBJ2-1; D perhaps matches TRBD1 (6 bases). Germline V gives CDR1 SGHAT, CDR2 FQNNGV. Trimming took 4 bases from V and 12 from J, leaving 16 bases between them. The CDR3 sequence is 13 residues long. The CDR3 here is CASSWKQGWGQFF. The CDR3 DNA reads as TGTGCCAGCAGCTGGAAACAGGGCTGGGGGCAGTTCTTC.

A single count supports this clone. The CDR3 loop reads CASSQGTGNNYGYTF. The CDR3 coding sequence is TGTGCCAGCAGCCAAGGAACAGGGAATAACTATGGCTACACCTTC. The V gene is TRBV3-1 (or the pseudogene TRBV3-2), the J gene TRBJ1-2; D might be TRBD1 (6 bases). V was trimmed by 1 base and J by 1 base, leaving 10 bases between them. CDR3 size: 15 residues. CDR1 and CDR2 from the germline V gene are LGHDT and YNNKEL (reference sequence).

J is TRBJ2-3 and V is TRBV2; TRBD2 matches at 13 bases. The CDR3 length is 17 residues. V lost 9 bases, J lost 0 bases, and 9 bases stayed unmatched. Germline V gene sequence: CDR1 SNHLY, CDR2 FYNNEI. CDR3 residues: CASLEGLAGFSTDTQYF. The CDR3 region has the DNA TGTGCCAGTCTAGAGGGACTAGCGGGGTTTAGCACAGATACGCAGTATTTT.

V is TRBV29-1 and J is TRBJ1-1; tentative D call: TRBD1 (5 bases). V lost 4 bases to trimming and J lost 0 bases, with 12 bases between them. The CDR3 consists of 14 residues. Germline values: CDR1 SQVTM, CDR2 ANQGSEA. The CDR3 is CSVVPGTVNTEAFF. CDR3 bases: TGCAGCGTTGTTCCCGGGACTGTGAACACTGAAGCTTTCTTT.

The chain couples TRBV30 to TRBJ2-7, with 11 bases aligning to TRBD1. The CDR3 loop spans 15 amino acids. Looked up from germline, CDR1 is GTSNPN and CDR2 is SVGIG (reference sequence). Trimming removed 3 bases from V and 6 bases from J; junction bases left unmatched: 10. This CDR3 reads CAWRVPGQGGGEQYF. In DNA, the CDR3 is TGTGCCTGGAGGGTACCGGGACAGGGGGGCGGCGAGCAGTACTTC.